This T cell receptor beta chain was captured by sequencing in a study of CD8+CD57+ T cells in acquired aplastic anemia (dated by TCRdb to the late 2010s). In terms of the full investigation: CD8+CD57+ expansion was defined as a frequency above the mean frequency observed in healthy subjects.

This clonotype has a count of ten or more. It lacks a known antigen. No base-level quality is on record; no much larger clone is a single base apart. Profiling of TCR beta VDJ combinations and CDR3 sequences used genomic DNA as the template. An Illumina HiSeq 2000 was used for TCR repertoire sequencing. For the original study's pipeline: TRBV/TRBJ rearrangement plots, CDR3 size and DJ length profiles, and Simpson's diversity index were used to assess repertoires. The most abundant DNA sequence in the deep sequencing data was taken as the immunodominant clone. CDR3 amino acid sequences were checked for sharing between subjects and were compared against published repertoires and the VDJdb database. The public reads were reprocessed in TCRdb via fastp at Q25 and MiXCR, keeping in-frame beta chains. Entries are consolidated by CDR3 protein sequence, retaining the most common genes and DNA. Here the V and J calls rest on TCRdb's processing, not on the authors' analysis. For this sample the table gives 17,000 or so distinct CDR3 sequences, of which less than 45% were detected only once. Around 86% of the sample lies in the top ten.

Flow cytometry had shown CD8+CD57+ cell expansion in the patients selected for sequencing. For 2 of the 12 patients, enough cells were available to additionally sequence CD8+CD57+ effector memory cells. Every patient had a diagnosis of severe acquired aplastic anemia based on International Study of Aplastic Anemia and Agranulocytosis and Camitta criteria. No patient had received any therapy when blood was sampled. CD8+CD57+ cells were bead-enriched, yielding a mean of 1.6 ug of DNA. In this study, sorted CD4+ and CD8+ T cells from the blood of healthy subjects and of severe aplastic anemia patients had their TCR repertoires deep-sequenced. In the USA, patient enrollment took place under clinicaltrials.gov protocols 00001620, 01623167, 00001397, 00071045, 00081523 and 00961064. Ficoll-Paque density gradient centrifugation was used to isolate peripheral blood mononuclear cells. Overall results and qualifications from the work: Roughly 29 CD8+ CDR3 sequences were shared between patients and controls but appeared highly expressed in patients and within their immunodominant clones. CD8+ Simpson's diversity did not differ significantly between patients and healthy controls (P=0.060). In patients, diversity was lower in CD8+CD57+ cells than in the total CD4+ and CD8+ cell pools.

From its cysteine to its phenylalanine, the CDR3 spans 15 amino acids. The entry retains the CDR3 DNA only, 45 bases that are in frame from base 1. The germline V gene (reference sequence) provides CDR1 SEHNR and CDR2 FQNEAQ. Germline trimming: 2 bases from V, 5 bases from J; junction bases outside gene matches: 4. The sequencing sample was made of CD8+CD57+ T cells sorted from PBMCs. The sample's cell subset or site, from its label and the paper: bead-enriched CD8+CD57+ effector memory T cells from SAA patients. The TCR comes from a human donor with aplastic anemia. The rearranged segments are TRBV7-9 and TRBJ2-3, with TRBD2 matching 10 junction bases. The CDR3 region: CASSLSGGAVDTQYF. The nucleotides are TGTGCCAGCAGCTTAAGCGGGGGGGCGGTAGATACGCAGTATTTT.